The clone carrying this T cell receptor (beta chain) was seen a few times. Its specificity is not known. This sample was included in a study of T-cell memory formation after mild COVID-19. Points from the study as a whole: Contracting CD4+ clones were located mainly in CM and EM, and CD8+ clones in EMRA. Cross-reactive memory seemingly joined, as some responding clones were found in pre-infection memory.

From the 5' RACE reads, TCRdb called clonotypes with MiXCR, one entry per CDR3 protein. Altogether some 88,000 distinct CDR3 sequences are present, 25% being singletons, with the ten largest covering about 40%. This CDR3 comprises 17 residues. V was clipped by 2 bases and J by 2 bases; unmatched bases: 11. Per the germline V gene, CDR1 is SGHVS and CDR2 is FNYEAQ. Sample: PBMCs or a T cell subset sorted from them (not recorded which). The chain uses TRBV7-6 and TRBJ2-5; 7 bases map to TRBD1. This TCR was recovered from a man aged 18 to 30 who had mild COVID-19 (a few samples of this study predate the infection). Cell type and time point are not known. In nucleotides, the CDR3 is TGTGCCAGCAGCTTAACTCCTGCAGGGGGATGGCAAGAGACCCAGTACTTC. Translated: CASSLTPAGGWQETQYF. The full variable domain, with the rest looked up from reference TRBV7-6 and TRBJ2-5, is GAGVSQSPRYKVTKRGQDVALRCDPISGHVSLYWYRQALGQGPEFLTYFNYEAQQDKSGLPNDRFSAERPEGSISTLTIQRTEQRDSAMYRCASSLTPAGGWQETQYFGPGTRLLVL.